These 23 T cell receptor beta chains came from one sample sequenced in a study of cytomegalovirus exposure and HLA in healthy donors (dated by TCRdb to the late 2010s). The library was obtained by the immunoSEQ multiplex PCR assay. For the multiplex PCR, a mixture combining 60 forward primers for TCR Vbeta segments and 13 reverse primers for TCR Jbeta segments was used. The table was pulled from immuneACCESS by TCRdb, which kept in-frame rearrangements only. Such tables lose some clones; where checked, under half of the loss comes from unresolved V genes, and the rest has no known cause. This sample is represented by about 160,000 clones; roughly 80% of them were singletons. The top ten hold 1% of the sample. What was sequenced was PBMCs. Receptor source: a man younger than 45 in good health and CMV-seronegative.

The J gene is TRBJ1-3, the V gene TRBV6-5; a possible D gene is TRBD1 (5 bases). CDR3 length: 15 residues. Germline CDR1 reads MNHEY; CDR2 reads SVGAGI. V was pared by 2 bases and J by 4 bases, with 12 bases between. The CDR3: CASSYAGVAGNTIYF. The CDR3 DNA follows: TGTGCCAGCAGTTACGCGGGGGTCGCCGGAAACACCATATATTTT.

A remark on this clone: At one end, the junction sequence differs from germline, possibly due to a read error. This chain uses TRBV7-9 with TRBJ2-7, with TRBD2 identical over 10 bases. CDR1 is SEHNR and CDR2 is FQNEAQ in the germline V gene (reference sequence). This CDR3 region has 19 residues. This CDR3 is CSSRTVIGDRAGGPYEQYF. The DNA for the CDR3 is TGTTCCAGCAGAACCGTTATTGGAGACCGAGCGGGAGGGCCCTACGAGCAGTACTTC.

This clone was found once. The V and J genes are TRBV6-4 and TRBJ2-7; D is perhaps TRBD1 (5 bases). V shed 5 bases and J shed 0 bases, with 8 bases lying between them. The CDR3 has 13 residues. CDR1 MRHNA and CDR2 SNTAGT come from the germline V gene. CDR3 bases: TGTGCCAGCAGTCTGGACATCTCCTACGAGCAGTACTTC. This gives the protein CASSLDISYEQYF.

The CDR3 sequence is CASSQDRAGANQPQHF. The DNA of the CDR3 is TGCGCCAGCAGCCAAGATCGGGCAGGGGCTAATCAGCCCCAGCATTTT. The chain carries TRBV4-1 and TRBJ1-5; maybe TRBD1 (6 bases). V lost 0 bases and J lost 4, with 13 bases in between. CDR1 is MGHRA, CDR2 YSYEKL, per germline. The CDR3 loop spans 16 amino acids.

This chain connects TRBV27 to TRBJ2-3; the match to TRBD1 covers 7 bases. Germline V lookup: CDR1 MNHEY, CDR2 SMNVEV (reference sequence). Trimming cost V 5 bases and J 3 bases; bases outside gene matches: 11. The CDR3 covers 16 residues. The CDR3 protein is CASSPVDRVRTDTQYF. The CDR3 region has the DNA TGTGCCAGCAGTCCCGTCGACAGGGTGAGAACAGATACGCAGTATTTT.

The chain couples TRBV2 to TRBJ1-5, with 7 nucleotides matching TRBD1. CDR1 and CDR2 from the germline V gene are SNHLY and FYNNEI. The CDR3 is made up of 15 amino acids. Trimming at V came to 3 bases and at J to 1 base, leaving 3 bases not matched to a gene. The CDR3 region is CASSERQGSNQPQHF. CDR3 coding DNA: TGTGCCAGCAGTGAGAGACAGGGCAGCAATCAGCCCCAGCATTTT.

This chain links TRBV2 with TRBJ1-1; no clear D gene. The length of the CDR3 is 14 residues. CDR1 and CDR2 from the germline V gene are SNHLY and FYNNEI. With 6 bases removed from V and 5 bases from J, the gap between germline ends came to 16 bases. CDR3 residues: CASRTWREGTEAFF. Written as DNA, the CDR3 is TGTGCCAGCAGGACCTGGAGGGAAGGAACTGAAGCTTTCTTT. The variable domain in full, completed from reference TRBV2 and TRBJ1-1, reads EPEVTQTPSHQVTQMGQEVILRCVPISNHLYFYWYRQILGQKVEFLVSFYNNEISEKSEIFDDQFSVERPDGSNFTLKIRSTKLEDSAMYFCASRTWREGTEAFFGQGTRLTVV.

The V and J genes are TRBV19 and TRBJ2-1; D remains ambiguous. V was trimmed by 1 base and J by 5 bases, leaving 9 bases between them. This CDR3 has 14 amino acids. From germline, CDR1 is LNHDA and CDR2 SQIVND (reference sequence). CDR3 amino acids: CASSIGLQNNEQFF. The CDR3 bases are TGTGCCAGTAGTATAGGGTTACAGAACAATGAGCAGTTCTTC. Drawing the rest from reference TRBV19 and TRBJ2-1, the complete variable domain is DGGITQSPKYLFRKEGQNVTLSCEQNLNHDAMYWYRQDPGQGLRLIYYSQIVNDFQKGDIAEGYSVSREKKESFPLTVTSAQKNPTAFYLCASSIGLQNNEQFFGPGTRLTVL.

The chain uses TRBV6-5 and TRBJ1-6, with D perhaps TRBD1 (5 bases). The CDR3 totals 11 residues. Looked up from germline, CDR1 is MNHEY and CDR2 is SVGAGI. V was shortened by 8 bases and J by 9 bases, with 8 bases between the two germline ends. Written as DNA, the CDR3 is TGTGCCAGCCAAAGGGGTTCACCCCTCCACTTT. It codes for CASQRGSPLHF.

Notes on this clone: A junction end diverges from the germline sequence, so it may reflect a read error. The chain links TRBV6-5 to TRBJ2-2; 8 bases are a match to TRBD1. The CDR3 runs to 14 residues. CDR1 and CDR2 (germline): MNHEY, SVGAGI. In DNA, the CDR3 is TGTGCCAGCAGTTTCAAACAGGGGGACGGGGAGCTGCTTTTT. It codes for CASSFKQGDGELLF.

The chain carries TRBV7-6 and TRBJ2-3; 8 positions agree with TRBD2. CDR1 SGHVS and CDR2 FNYEAQ come from the germline V gene. V lost 1 base and J lost 3; bases outside the gene matches: 9. The CDR3 runs to 17 residues. DNA of the CDR3: TGTGCCAGCAGCTTAGGGTTGAGCGGGAGCTGGACAGATACGCAGTATTTT. This encodes CASSLGLSGSWTDTQYF. Complete variable domain (other parts from reference TRBV7-6 and TRBJ2-3): GAGVSQSPRYKVTKRGQDVALRCDPISGHVSLYWYRQALGQGPEFLTYFNYEAQQDKSGLPNDRFSAERPEGSISTLTIQRTEQRDSAMYRCASSLGLSGSWTDTQYFGPGTRLTVL.

In its sample, this clone was seen once. The chain carries TRBV6-1 and TRBJ2-7; TRBD1 might be the D (6 bases). V lost 1 base and J lost 2, with 12 bases in between. Germline CDR1 and CDR2: MNHNS and SASEGT. The CDR3 is 15 amino acids. The CDR3 sequence is CASSEGVDSTYEQYF. The CDR3 nucleotides are TGTGCCAGCAGTGAAGGGGTGGACAGTACCTACGAGCAGTACTTC.

The chain employs TRBV5-4 and TRBJ2-7; 11 nucleotides match TRBD2. The trim removed 2 bases at V and 5 bases at J, leaving 6 bases unmatched. In germline, CDR1 is SGHNT, CDR2 YYREEE (reference sequence). The CDR3 totals 15 residues. DNA of the CDR3: TGTGCCAGCAGCTTCTTAGCGGGAGGGCCCGACGAGCAGTACTTC. Translation gives CASSFLAGGPDEQYF.

The V gene is TRBV18, the J gene TRBJ2-5, with 7 bases matching TRBD1. Germline values: CDR1 KGHSH, CDR2 LQKENI. The V gene end was trimmed by 5 bases and the J gene end by 4 bases; junction bases not matched to a gene: 10. The CDR3 contains 15 residues. CDR3 nucleotide sequence: TGTGCCAGCTCAGGCGACAGGGTATTGGGAGAGACCCAGTACTTC. Protein: CASSGDRVLGETQYF.

This chain uses TRBV5-1 with TRBJ2-1; TRBD2 matches at 7 bases. V dropped 0 bases and J dropped 2; count of bases not matched to a gene: 5. Per the germline V gene, CDR1 is SGHRS and CDR2 is YFSETQ. This CDR3 is built from 16 residues. This chain's CDR3 is CASSLDTSATYNEQFF. CDR3 nucleotide sequence: TGCGCCAGCAGCTTGGACACTAGCGCTACCTACAATGAGCAGTTCTTC. Drawing the rest from reference TRBV5-1 and TRBJ2-1, the complete variable domain is KAGVTQTPRYLIKTRGQQVTLSCSPISGHRSVSWYQQTPGQGLQFLFEYFSETQRNKGNFPGRFSGRQFSNSRSEMNVSTLELGDSALYLCASSLDTSATYNEQFFGPGTRLTVL.

This chain links TRBV14 with TRBJ2-1; D unresolved. Germline V gives CDR1 SGHDN, CDR2 FVKESK. The CDR3 length is 16 residues. Trimming shortened V by 1 base and J by 2 bases, and 12 bases separated the two germline ends. CDR3 nucleotides: TGTGCCAGCAGCCAAGCCAGGTCCCACCCCTACAATGAGCAGTTCTTC. Protein product: CASSQARSHPYNEQFF.

V is TRBV5-6 and J is TRBJ2-3; 10 positions match TRBD2. Trimming took 3 bases from V and 2 from J; bases not matched to a gene: 6. Germline lookup yields CDR1 SGHDT and CDR2 YYEEEE. This CDR3 contains 16 residues. The CDR3 DNA is TGTGCCAGCAGCTGGAAGACTAGCGGGTACACAGATACGCAGTATTTT. Residues: CASSWKTSGYTDTQYF.

The chain has TRBV6-5 and TRBJ1-1; TRBD1 might be the D (6 bases). The V gene's germline CDR1 is MNHEY and CDR2 SVGAGI. CDR3 length equals 14 residues. Trimming took 2 bases from V and 1 from J, leaving 8 bases between them. The CDR3 is CASSYTGTNTEAFF. In DNA form, the CDR3 reads TGTGCCAGCAGTTACACAGGGACGAACACTGAAGCTTTCTTT.

V and J are TRBV30 and TRBJ2-1; TRBD2 might be the D (5 bases). Trimming took 3 bases from V and 6 from J, leaving 15 bases between them. CDR1 GTSNPN and CDR2 SVGIG come from the germline V gene (reference sequence). The CDR3 is 14 amino acids. In DNA form, the CDR3 reads TGTGCCTGGAGCGCTCTATTAGGAGGCAATGAGCAGTTCTTC. Protein product: CAWSALLGGNEQFF.

The chain couples TRBV5-1 to TRBJ2-1; tentative D call: TRBD1 (5 bases). V was clipped by 4 bases and J by 7 bases, with 18 bases between them. From germline, CDR1 is SGHRS and CDR2 YFSETQ. CDR3 length: 15 amino acids. Here the CDR3 reads CASSLSASGINEQFF. The CDR3 nucleotides read TGCGCCAGCAGCCTCTCAGCGTCAGGGATTAATGAGCAGTTCTTC.

The rearrangement joins TRBV30 to TRBJ1-2, with 7 bases identical to TRBD1. V was clipped by 4 bases and J by 8 bases; unmatched bases: 10. This CDR3 is 13 amino acids long. Per the germline V gene, CDR1 is GTSNPN and CDR2 is SVGIG (reference sequence). This CDR3 is CAWNRDRPKGYTF. CDR3 DNA: TGTGCCTGGAACCGGGACAGACCAAAGGGCTACACCTTC. The whole variable domain, remainder taken from reference TRBV30 and TRBJ1-2, is SQTIHQWPATLVQPVGSPLSLECTVEGTSNPNLYWYRQAAGRGLQLLFYSVGIGQISSEVPQNLSASRPQDRQFILSSKKLLLSDSGFYLCAWNRDRPKGYTFGSGTRLTVV.

J is TRBJ1-4 and V is TRBV19; 9 bases match TRBD1. J lost 6 bases, V lost 11 bases, and 16 bases had no gene match. This CDR3 is built from 16 residues. Germline V gene lookup returns CDR1 LNHDA and CDR2 SQIVND (reference sequence). In nucleotides, the CDR3 is TGTGCCTCATGCCGGGACAGGGAGGCCAGCGATGAAAAACTGTTTTTT. Protein: CASCRDREASDEKLFF. Combining the CDR3 with reference TRBV19 and TRBJ1-4 gives the whole variable domain DGGITQSPKYLFRKEGQNVTLSCEQNLNHDAMYWYRQDPGQGLRLIYYSQIVNDFQKGDIAEGYSVSREKKESFPLTVTSAQKNPTAFYLCASCRDREASDEKLFFGSGTQLSVL.

The rearrangement joins TRBV6-5 to TRBJ2-1; possible D gene TRBD1, 5 bases. The length of the CDR3 is 15 residues. Per germline, CDR1 MNHEY and CDR2 SVGAGI. Trimming shortened V by 5 bases and J by 4 bases, and 15 bases separated the two germline ends. CDR3 DNA: TGTGCCAGCAGTACACAGGTAGAAGCTTACAATGAGCAGTTCTTC. Its protein is CASSTQVEAYNEQFF.